This T cell receptor (beta chain) was documented in a study of a mutant IDH1 vaccine in newly diagnosed glioma (dated by TCRdb to the early 2020s). For context, the study as a whole: Across visits V03 through V10, patients got a total of eight vaccinations, given in weeks 1, 3, 5, 7, 11, 15, 19 and 23. The roughly 35 treated patients were roughly 62% male and about 40% female, with a mean age of approximately 40 years. Vaccination started 4-6 weeks after radiotherapy alone, or was given together with temozolomide cycles in the groups whose treatment included chemotherapy. Prior to enrollment, standard therapy consisting of radiotherapy alone, temozolomide alone, or radiochemotherapy with temozolomide had been administered to patients, with the combination being received by most patients. Peripheral blood was drawn at six visits: V03 (baseline), V05, V07, V10, V12 and V13. Longitudinal TCRB deep sequencing was done for about two dozen treated patients, wherever samples were available for exploratory analyses.

Study-wide conclusions, independent of this receptor: Immune responses induced by the vaccine were seen in approximately 93% of patients across multiple MHC alleles. It was noted by the authors that analyses of patient blood samples could not be reproduced owing to sample limitations. Selection of PBMC samples for TCRB deep sequencing was based on availability. Changes in the top peripheral T cell clonotypes picked up by TCRB sequencing did not appear to be linked to pseudoprogression.

As to this clone: This clone's antigen is unknown. There are no base qualities to consult, and no much larger clone falls within one base.

In the paper's terms, the time point label means: week 23, last vaccination. Each vaccine dose, consisting of 300 ug of a 20-mer mutant IDH1 peptide in Montanide, was administered subcutaneously with topical imiquimod. All donors had newly diagnosed IDH1-mutant astrocytomas of WHO grade 3 or 4 that showed loss of nuclear ATRX. The samples were drawn from NOA16, a multicentre, single-arm, open-label phase I trial in Germany that tested a mutant IDH1 peptide vaccine in humans for the first time. Genomic DNA for TCRB sequencing was extracted from EDTA blood using the DNeasy Blood and Tissue Kit. Library creation used the immunoSEQ multiplex PCR assay. Following the manufacturer's protocol, the hsTCRB Kit was used to amplify rearranged TCR beta chain sequences. An Illumina MiSeq was used to sequence the TCRB libraries. In the authors' own workflow: Demultiplexing, trimming and gene mapping were performed with the kit vendor's proprietary platform. Imported from immuneACCESS, the table was reduced by TCRdb to in-frame sequences with V and J called. These copies leave out some clones; in studies compared against another copy, an unresolved V gene accounts for under half, and the cause of the remainder is not known. V and J calls and clone size come straight from that table; D and trimming were deduced from the DNA. This sample comprises 45,000 to 65,000 clones, about 81% of them detected only once. Around 8% of the sample belongs to the ten largest clones.

Per the germline V gene (reference sequence), GTSNPN is the CDR1 and SVGIG is the CDR2. Counted from cysteine to phenylalanine, this CDR3 has 12 amino acids. Only CDR3 DNA remains: 36 bases, in frame from the first base. Trimming at the junction amounts to 2 bases on V and 8 bases on J, and the germline ends lie 12 bases apart. The sample consisted of PBMCs, taken from a glioma patient whose treatment included an IDH1 peptide vaccine. The chain is encoded by TRBV30 joined to TRBJ1-2; the D gene lacks a confident call. This receptor was obtained from a woman between 40 and 50 years old with glioma. Some clones in this sample may be carry-over from other donors' samples. The nucleotide sequence is TGTGCCTGGAGTTTGGGGATGGGAGGCTACACCTTC. The resulting protein is CAWSLGMGGYTF. With all but the CDR3 taken from the reference TRBV30 and TRBJ1-2 genes, the full variable domain is: SQTIHQWPATLVQPVGSPLSLECTVEGTSNPNLYWYRQAAGRGLQLLFYSVGIGQISSEVPQNLSASRPQDRQFILSSKKLLLSDSGFYLCAWSLGMGGYTFGSGTRLTVV.